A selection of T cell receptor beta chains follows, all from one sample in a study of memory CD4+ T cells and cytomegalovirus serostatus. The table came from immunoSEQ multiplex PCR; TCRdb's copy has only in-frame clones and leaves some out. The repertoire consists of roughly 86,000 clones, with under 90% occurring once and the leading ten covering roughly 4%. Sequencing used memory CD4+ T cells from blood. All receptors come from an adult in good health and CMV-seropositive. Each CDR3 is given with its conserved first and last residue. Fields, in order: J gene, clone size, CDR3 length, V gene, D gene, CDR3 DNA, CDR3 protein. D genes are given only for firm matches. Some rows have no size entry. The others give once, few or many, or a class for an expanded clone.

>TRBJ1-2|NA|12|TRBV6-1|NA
TGTGCCAGCAGCCTCTCCGGGGATGGCTACACCTTC
CASSLSGDGYTF
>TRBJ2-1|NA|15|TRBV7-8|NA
TGTGCCAGCAGCTCGTCCTCGGGACTCTACAATGAGCAGTTCTTC
CASSSSSGLYNEQFF
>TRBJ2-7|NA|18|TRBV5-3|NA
TGTGCCAGAAGCTTGGTGCGGTCGGGCGGCCAAGTTACGTGGGAGCAGTACTTC
CARSLVRSGGQVTWEQYF
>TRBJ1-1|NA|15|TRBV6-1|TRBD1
TGTGCCAGCAGTGACAAGGGACAGTCGAACACTGAAGCTTTCTTT
CASSDKGQSNTEAFF
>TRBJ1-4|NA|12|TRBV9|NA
TGTGCCAGCAGCGACCGTGGAGAAAAACTGTTTTTT
CASSDRGEKLFF
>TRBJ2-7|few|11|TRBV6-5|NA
TGTGCCAGCACGGATACCTACGAGCAGTACTTC
CASTDTYEQYF
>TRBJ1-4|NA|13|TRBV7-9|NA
TGTGCCAGCGTCCGGGACCCAGGAGAAAAACTGTTTTTT
CASVRDPGEKLFF
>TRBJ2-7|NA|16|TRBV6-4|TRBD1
TGTGCCAGCAGTAAACTTACCGGGACAGGGGGCTACGAGCAGTACTTC
CASSKLTGTGGYEQYF
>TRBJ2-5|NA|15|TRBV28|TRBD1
TGTGCCAGCAGTTCCCCCGGGACAGGGGTGGAGACCCAGTACTTC
CASSSPGTGVETQYF
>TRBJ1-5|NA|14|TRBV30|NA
TGTGCCTGGAGTGTACTGGGAGGAGGACAGCCCCAGCATTTT
CAWSVLGGGQPQHF
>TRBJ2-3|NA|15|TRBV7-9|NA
TGTGCCAGCAGCTTAGGGTCGGGCCAGACAGATACGCAGTATTTT
CASSLGSGQTDTQYF
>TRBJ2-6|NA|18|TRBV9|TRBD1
TGTGCCAGCAGCGCCTTAGGCAGGGGGCGCACTGGGGCCAACGTCCTGACTTTC
CASSALGRGRTGANVLTF
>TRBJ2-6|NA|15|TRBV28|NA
TGTGCCAGCAGTTTTGGAGGGTCTGGGGCCAACGTCCTGACTTTC
CASSFGGSGANVLTF
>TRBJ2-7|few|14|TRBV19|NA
TGTGCCAGTAGTATTGGGAGAGAAGGCGACGAGCAGTACTTC
CASSIGREGDEQYF
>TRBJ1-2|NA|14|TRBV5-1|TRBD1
TGCGCCAGCAGCCGCGGGACAGACATCTATGGCTACACCTTC
CASSRGTDIYGYTF
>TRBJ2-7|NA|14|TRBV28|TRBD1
TGTGCCAGCAGGACCAGGGACAGGGCCCTCGAGCAGTACTTC
CASRTRDRALEQYF
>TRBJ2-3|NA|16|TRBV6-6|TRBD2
TGTGCCAGCAGTTTCCAGACTAGCGGGGACACAGATACGCAGTATTTT
CASSFQTSGDTDTQYF
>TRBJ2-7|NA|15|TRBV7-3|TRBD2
TGTGCCAGCAGCACTCAAGCGGGAGCAGGCTACGAGCAGTACTTC
CASSTQAGAGYEQYF
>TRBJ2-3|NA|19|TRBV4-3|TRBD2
TGCGCCAGCAGCCAGGAAAGGACTAGCTTGCATGCTCGATGGGATACGCAGTATTTT
CASSQERTSLHARWDTQYF
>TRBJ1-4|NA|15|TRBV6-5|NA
TGTGCCAGCAACGGAGAAGGTTCAACTAATGAAAAACTGTTTTTT
CASNGEGSTNEKLFF
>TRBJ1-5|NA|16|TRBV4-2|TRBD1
TGTGCCAGCAGCCAAGATGCAGGGGGTTCGGATCAGCCCCAGCATTTT
CASSQDAGGSDQPQHF
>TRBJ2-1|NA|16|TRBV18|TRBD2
TGTGCCAGCTCACCGATAGCGGGAGGCTCCTACAATGAGCAGTTCTTC
CASSPIAGGSYNEQFF
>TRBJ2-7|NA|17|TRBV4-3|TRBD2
TGCGCCAGCAGCCACCTGTTTTCTAGCGGGAGGGCTGCTCGGCAGTACTTC
CASSHLFSSGRAARQYF